The 14 T cell receptor beta chains below come from one sample, sequenced in a study of early T cells in non-severe SARS-CoV-2 infection. MiXCR was run by TCRdb on the 5' RACE reads, yielding one entry per CDR3 protein. The sample consists of 100,000 to 120,000 distinct CDR3 sequences, around 13% of them appearing once. This sample comprised whole blood, obtained at baseline. Source of these receptors: an adult who was a healthcare worker with PCR-confirmed SARS-CoV-2 infection or an uninfected control (not recorded which).

The rearrangement uses TRBV7-9 and TRBJ2-1, with 8 bases lining up with TRBD1. The V gene end was trimmed by 1 base and the J gene end by 8 bases; junction bases not matched to a gene: 4. Looked up from germline, CDR1 is SEHNR and CDR2 is FQNEAQ (reference sequence). The CDR3 has 14 amino acids. The CDR3 DNA sequence: TGTGCCAGCAGCTTAGGGACAGGGTTCTATGAGCAGTTCTTC. Amino acids: CASSLGTGFYEQFF.

This sequence joins TRBV5-1 and TRBJ1-2; D is uncertain. Germline CDR1 is SGHRS and CDR2 is YFSETQ. The CDR3 has 12 amino acids. Trimming stripped 0 bases from V and 8 bases from J, with 8 bases between. The CDR3 protein is CASSLDSRGYTF. The CDR3 bases are TGCGCCAGCAGCTTGGACAGTCGGGGCTACACCTTC.

This clonotype was seen ten or more times. The chain couples TRBV6-4 to TRBJ1-1; the D gene is possibly TRBD1 (6 bases). This CDR3 is built from 14 residues. Germline CDR1 and CDR2: MRHNA and SNTAGT. The V gene lost 2 bases and the J gene lost 5 bases, with 12 bases spanning the gap. The CDR3 DNA sequence: TGTGCCAGCAGTGACAATGGACAGAGTACTGAAGCTTTCTTT. The encoded protein is CASSDNGQSTEAFF.

The V and J genes are TRBV6-2 or TRBV6-3 and TRBJ2-4, with no clear D. CDR1 and CDR2 (germline): MNHEY, SVGEGT. This CDR3 has 12 amino acids. Trimming stripped 2 bases from V and 8 bases from J, with 7 bases between. CDR3 coding DNA: TGTGCCAGCAGTTACACAACGGACATTCAGTACTTC. Protein sequence: CASSYTTDIQYF.

This clonotype was counted between two and nine times. This chain connects TRBV6-5 to TRBJ1-2, with D possibly matching TRBD1 (5 bases). The V end lost 4 bases, the J end lost 4 bases, and 16 bases lay between the germline ends. The germline gives CDR1 MNHEY, CDR2 SVGAGI. This CDR3 has 15 amino acids. This CDR3 reads CASSWSRGKGYGYTF. The CDR3 DNA sequence: TGTGCCAGCAGTTGGTCGCGGGGGAAGGGCTATGGCTACACCTTC.

This rearrangement joins TRBV9 to TRBJ1-5; TRBD1 might be the D (5 bases). Trimming cost V 2 bases and J 3 bases, with 12 bases left between them. There are 15 residues in the CDR3. Looked up from germline, CDR1 is SGDLS and CDR2 is YYNGEE. The CDR3: CASSVSGGPNQPQHF. DNA of the CDR3: TGTGCCAGCAGCGTCAGCGGGGGACCCAATCAGCCCCAGCATTTT. The full variable domain, completed using reference TRBV9 and TRBJ1-5, is DSGVTQTPKHLITATGQRVTLRCSPRSGDLSVYWYQQSLDQGLQFLIQYYNGEERAKGNILERFSAQQFPDLHSELNLSSLELGDSALYFCASSVSGGPNQPQHFGDGTRLSIL.

This clonotype came up many times. The DNA of the CDR3 is TGTGCCAGCAGCTTAGGGGGAGTAGGGACTGAAGCTTTCTTT. Translating gives CASSLGGVGTEAFF. The chain carries TRBV7-6 and TRBJ1-1; D gene uncertain. In germline, CDR1 is SGHVS, CDR2 FNYEAQ. The CDR3 runs 14 residues. Trimming took 1 base from V and 5 from J, leaving 11 bases between them.

This clonotype came up a few times. The V call is TRBV7-9, the J call TRBJ2-3; D not resolved. CDR1 and CDR2 (germline): SEHNR, FQNEAQ (reference sequence). The CDR3 runs 11 residues. V was shortened by 6 bases and J by 2 bases, with 3 bases between the two germline ends. The CDR3 protein is CASRVTDTQYF. CDR3 nucleotides: TGTGCCAGCAGGGTCACAGATACGCAGTATTTT.

J is TRBJ1-2 and V is TRBV7-2; possible D gene TRBD1, 5 bases. V was shortened by 5 bases and J by 5 bases, with 33 bases between the two germline ends. The germline CDR1 and CDR2 sequences are SGHTA and FQGNSA. CDR3 size: 20 residues. Here the CDR3 reads CASSPIDRGTGLISKYGYTF. The CDR3, as DNA: TGTGCCAGCAGCCCAATAGATCGGGGGACCGGCCTCATCAGCAAATATGGCTACACCTTC. Together with reference TRBV7-2 and TRBJ1-2, the CDR3 gives the full variable domain: GAGVSQSPSNKVTEKGKDVELRCDPISGHTALYWYRQSLGQGLEFLIYFQGNSAPDKSGLPSDRFSAERTGGSVSTLTIQRTQQEDSAVYLCASSPIDRGTGLISKYGYTFGSGTRLTVV.

In this sample, this clonotype turned up many times. CDR3 nucleotide sequence: TGTGCCATCATGTCGGCAGGGGCATCCGGGGAGCTGTTTTTT. Amino acids: CAIMSAGASGELFF. V is TRBV10-3 and J is TRBJ2-2; D might be TRBD1 (6 bases). V gave up 7 bases and J gave up 6 bases, with 15 bases separating them. The CDR3 extends over 14 amino acids. Germline values: CDR1 ENHRY, CDR2 SYGVKD.

V and J are TRBV10-3 and TRBJ2-7; D possibly corresponds to TRBD1 (7 bases). The germline gives CDR1 ENHRY, CDR2 SYGVKD. V shed 10 bases and J shed 0 bases, with 13 bases lying between them. The CDR3 spans 13 residues. DNA for the CDR3: TGTGCCACGGCGGGACAGAGCTCCTACGAGCAGTACTTC. Translating it yields CATAGQSSYEQYF.

V and J are TRBV7-9 and TRBJ2-2, with D maybe TRBD2 (5 bases). This CDR3 comprises 16 residues. V dropped 0 bases and J dropped 7 bases, with 15 bases sitting between them. CDR1 and CDR2 from the germline V gene are SEHNR and FQNEAQ (reference sequence). CDR3 in DNA: TGTGCCAGCAGCTTAGCATCGCGGCGGGTGAACGGGGAGCTGTTTTTT. Its translation is CASSLASRRVNGELFF. Using reference TRBV7-9 and TRBJ2-2 for the parts outside the CDR3, the full variable domain is DTGVSQNPRHKITKRGQNVTFRCDPISEHNRLYWYRQTLGQGPEFLTYFQNEAQLEKSRLLSDRFSAERPKGSFSTLEIQRTEQGDSAMYLCASSLASRRVNGELFFGEGSRLTVL.

This clonotype was counted only a few times. The V call is TRBV20-1, the J call TRBJ2-7; the match to TRBD2 covers 10 bases. CDR1 and CDR2 (germline): DFQATT, SNEGSKA (reference sequence). V trimming: 8 bases; J trimming: 2 bases; junction bases outside the gene matches: 6. The CDR3 length is 13 residues. The CDR3 sequence is CSLSGRTPYEQYF. CDR3 nucleotide sequence: TGCAGTCTTAGCGGGAGGACCCCCTACGAGCAGTACTTC.

J is TRBJ2-5 and V is TRBV28; 8 bases align to TRBD2. V shed 5 bases and J 4 bases; nucleotides not matched to a gene: 6. CDR1 and CDR2 from the germline V gene are MDHEN and SYDVKM. This CDR3 comprises 14 residues. This CDR3 reads CASSQRERGETQYF. As DNA, the CDR3 is TGTGCCAGCAGTCAGCGGGAGAGGGGAGAGACCCAGTACTTC.